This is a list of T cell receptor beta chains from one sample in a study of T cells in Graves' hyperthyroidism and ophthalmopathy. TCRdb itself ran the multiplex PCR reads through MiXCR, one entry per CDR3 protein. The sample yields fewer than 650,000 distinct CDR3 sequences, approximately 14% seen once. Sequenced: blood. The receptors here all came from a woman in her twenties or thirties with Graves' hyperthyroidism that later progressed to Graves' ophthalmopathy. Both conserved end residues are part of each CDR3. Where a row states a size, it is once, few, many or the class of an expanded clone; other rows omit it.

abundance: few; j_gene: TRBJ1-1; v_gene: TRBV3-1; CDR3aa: CASSQFGNTEAFF
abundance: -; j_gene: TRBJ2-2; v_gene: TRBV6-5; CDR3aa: CASSYPAGNTGELFF
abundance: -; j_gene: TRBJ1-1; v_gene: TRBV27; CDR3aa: CDSSLGRGDTEAFF
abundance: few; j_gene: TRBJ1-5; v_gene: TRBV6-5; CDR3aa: CASSYNTRGPQHF
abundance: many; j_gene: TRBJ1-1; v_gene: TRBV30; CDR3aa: CAWTWGPHDSEAFF
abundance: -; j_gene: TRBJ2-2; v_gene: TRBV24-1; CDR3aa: CATSDLRGNTGELFF
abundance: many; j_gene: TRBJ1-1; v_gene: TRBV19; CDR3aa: CASTRQALLYGGTTEAFF
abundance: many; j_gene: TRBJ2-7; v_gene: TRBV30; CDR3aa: CAWGAGDSYEQYF
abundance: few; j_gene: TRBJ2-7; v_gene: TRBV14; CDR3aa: CASSMSGRTSYEQYF
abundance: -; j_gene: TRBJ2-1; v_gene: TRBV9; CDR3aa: CASSSQGRGYEQFF
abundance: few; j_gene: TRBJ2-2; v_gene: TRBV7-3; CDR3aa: CASSPVMAGTGELFF
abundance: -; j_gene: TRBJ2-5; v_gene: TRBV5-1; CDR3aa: CASSTLAEEETQYF
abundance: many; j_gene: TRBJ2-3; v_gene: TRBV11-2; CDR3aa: CASSPHPGRSTDTQYF
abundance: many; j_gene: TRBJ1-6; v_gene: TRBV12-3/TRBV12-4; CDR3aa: CASSSQVLHNSPLHF
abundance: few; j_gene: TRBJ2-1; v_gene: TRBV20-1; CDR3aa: CSARGLVSSYNEQFF
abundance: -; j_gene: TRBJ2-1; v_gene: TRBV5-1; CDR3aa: CASTRPGQGYNEQFF
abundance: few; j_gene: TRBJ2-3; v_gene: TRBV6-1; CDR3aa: CASSRKGRAPSTDTQYF
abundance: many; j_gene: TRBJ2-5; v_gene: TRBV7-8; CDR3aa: CASTKSRGIRETQYF
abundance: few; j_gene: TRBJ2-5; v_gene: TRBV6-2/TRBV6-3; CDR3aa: CASSKIRDSQETQYF
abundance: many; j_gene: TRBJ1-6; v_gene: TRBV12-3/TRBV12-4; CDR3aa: CASSLGKVAYNSPLHF
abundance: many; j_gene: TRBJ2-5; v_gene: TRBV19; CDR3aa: CASSGSSETQYF
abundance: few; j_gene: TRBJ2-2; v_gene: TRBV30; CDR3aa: CAWSESGANTGELFF
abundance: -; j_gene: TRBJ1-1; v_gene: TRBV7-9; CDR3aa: CASNGQLNTEAFF
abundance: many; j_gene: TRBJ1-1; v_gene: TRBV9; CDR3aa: CASSIHYKNTEAFF
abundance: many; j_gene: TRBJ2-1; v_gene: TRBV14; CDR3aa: CASSQDRGGEQFF
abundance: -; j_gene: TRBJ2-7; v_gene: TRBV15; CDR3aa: CATSNIAGGEQYF
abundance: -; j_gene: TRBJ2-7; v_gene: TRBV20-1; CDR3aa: CSARDLRDAWDEQYF